The text below deals with one T cell receptor (beta chain). This table comes from immunoSEQ multiplex PCR, and its TCRdb copy is limited to in-frame clones, with some not included. The sample includes about 180,000 clones, 89% of them seen just once. The sample originates from a study of blood T cell repertoires in COVID-19. Study-level information: Sources were T cells, B-cell-depleted T cells, or PBMCs; the material itself was cDNA or gDNA.

This CDR3 is 16 amino acids long. Germline-derived CDR1 and CDR2 are SQVTM and ANQGSEA. The V gene lost 6 bases and the J gene lost 0 bases, with 20 bases spanning the gap. Participant ages covered about 18 to 95 years across about 25 US areas. Which cohort a participant joined came from the clinical history participants gave. This chain links TRBV29-1 with TRBJ1-2; possibly TRBD1 for D (5 bases). The sequencing input was PBMCs or T cells enriched from blood (not recorded which). This clonotype was sampled from a woman between 40 and 55 years old with acute COVID-19. CDR3 loop: CSVESFDSTANYGYTF. The CDR3, as DNA: TGCAGCGTCGAAAGTTTTGACTCGACAGCTAACTATGGCTACACCTTC.